This is a list of T cell receptor beta chains from one sample in a study of shared clonotypes between healthy human individuals. Some clones are missing from TCRdb's copy, which holds only in-frame ones; the method was immunoSEQ multiplex PCR. The sample records a few million clones, around nine tenths being singletons. Sequencing was performed on naive CD4+ T cells sorted from blood. All receptors come from a man between 18 and 29 years old in good health. Each CDR3 is given with its conserved first and last residue. Each record gives: V gene, CDR3 protein.

V: TRBV6-5
CDR3: CASSSRATEAFF

V: TRBV7-2
CDR3: CASSLGGGGSRVYTEAFF

V: TRBV19
CDR3: CATRQGAATNEKLFF

V: TRBV27
CDR3: CASSLDSMGSPLHF

V: TRBV6-1
CDR3: CASSVQSGQSYEQYF

V: TRBV19
CDR3: CASSINPNFQHF

V: TRBV2
CDR3: CASSHPGVDQPQHF

V: TRBV19
CDR3: CASSPGTGYGYTF

V: TRBV27
CDR3: CASSLVLAGGPNEQFF

V: TRBV7-2
CDR3: CASSLVSGAALEAFF

V: TRBV5-1
CDR3: CASTMGTGGGGELFF

V: TRBV4-3
CDR3: CASSRPGQGAEGYTF

V: TRBV18
CDR3: CASSPPDRGRSNYGYTF

V: TRBV5-4
CDR3: CASSLEITPSYNEQFF

V: TRBV4-1
CDR3: CASSPRGGTEAFF

V: TRBV10-3
CDR3: CAIREGQSNTEAFF

V: TRBV13
CDR3: CASSLNGGTGELFF